This TCR beta chain was documented in a study of shared T cell receptors in the human thymus. The data were produced by immunoSEQ multiplex PCR, yet TCRdb's version contains in-frame clones alone and is incomplete. The table has about 660,000 clones, roughly 90% seen once. V lost 8 bases, J lost 2 bases, and 10 bases lay in between. CDR1 SNHLY and CDR2 FYNNEI come from the germline V gene. This CDR3 has 14 amino acids. The data were also submitted as part of a second study, on human thymus T cells. Per that paper: Gene usage for V and J segments appeared biased in thymic and blood repertoires. The related literature has documented a marked overlap of thymic repertoires among unrelated individuals.

The sequenced sample consisted of thymocytes. This TCR was recovered from a boy less than two years old with a congenital heart defect. The gene calls are TRBV2 and TRBJ2-6; D is possibly TRBD2 (6 bases). CDR3 nucleotides: TGTGCCAGCGTGGGGGGAGCTGGGGCCAACGTCCTGACTTTC. Translating it yields CASVGGAGANVLTF.